This passage covers 5 T cell receptor beta chains from one sample sequenced in a study of blood T cell repertoires in COVID-19. The data were produced by immunoSEQ multiplex PCR, yet TCRdb's version contains in-frame clones alone and is incomplete. The sample lists fewer than 250,000 clones; around four fifths were seen once. Sample: peripheral blood. The receptors stem from a woman between 50 and 59 years old with acute or convalescent COVID-19.

The V gene is TRBV11-2, the J gene TRBJ2-1; the D gene is possibly TRBD2 (6 bases). Per germline, CDR1 SGHAT and CDR2 FQNNGV. CDR3 length equals 16 residues. Trimming removed 5 bases from V and 7 bases from J, with 21 bases in between. DNA of the CDR3: TGTGCCAGCAGCCCACTCCGAGGCCCTGGAGGGAATGAGCAGTTCTTC. It codes for CASSPLRGPGGNEQFF.

This clone was counted once. The genes are TRBV3-1 (or the pseudogene TRBV3-2) and TRBJ1-5; no clear D gene. The germline V gene has CDR1 LGHDT and CDR2 YNNKEL (reference sequence). V was pared by 0 bases and J by 2 bases, with 11 bases between. This CDR3 spans 16 amino acids. The CDR3 is CASSQDTGNGNQPQHF. In DNA form, the CDR3 reads TGTGCCAGCAGCCAAGATACGGGGAACGGCAATCAGCCCCAGCATTTT.

As concerns this clone: A read error may produce the germline difference seen at one junction end. J is TRBJ2-1 and V is TRBV12-3 or TRBV12-4; 8 nucleotides agree with TRBD2. This CDR3 spans 12 amino acids. The CDR3 is CASSPAGRAPIF. The DNA of the CDR3 is TGTGCCAGCAGTCCCGCCGGGAGGGCCCCGATCTTC.

The chain couples TRBV7-9 to TRBJ2-5, with D possibly being TRBD2 (6 bases). The CDR3 has 15 amino acids. CDR1 and CDR2 (germline): SEHNR, FQNEAQ (reference sequence). The V gene lost 2 bases and the J gene lost 2 bases, with 12 bases spanning the gap. As DNA, the CDR3 is TGTGCCAGCAGCTTATCGGCGGGATTTCAAGAGACCCAGTACTTC. Its protein product is CASSLSAGFQETQYF.

A single count supports this clone. The V call is TRBV5-5, the J call TRBJ2-3; D perhaps matches TRBD1 (5 bases). CDR1 is SGHKS, CDR2 YYEKEE, per germline (reference sequence). Trimming took 5 bases from V and 0 from J, leaving 13 bases between them. This CDR3 is built from 15 residues. DNA of the CDR3: TGTGCCAGCAGACTTGGGGCCGGGAGCACAGATACGCAGTATTTT. It yields the protein CASRLGAGSTDTQYF.